The rows below give T cell receptor beta chains drawn from one sample of a study of regulatory T cells in long-lasting Graves disease. TCRdb called the multiplex PCR reads again in MiXCR, with one record for every CDR3 protein. This sample carries about 400,000 distinct CDR3 sequences, less than 25% of them seen once, and the ten largest clones take less than 25%. The sample in question was peripheral blood mononuclear cells (PBMCs), obtained when the disease was refractory, from a patient treated with antithyroid drugs. Every receptor here comes from a female donor with Graves disease. The CDR3 runs from the conserved cysteine through the conserved F or W. Each record gives: D gene, V gene, clone size, J gene, CDR3 protein, CDR3 DNA. The D gene is left open where the match is weak. A clone size is listed for some rows: how often the clone was seen (once, few, many), or a class if it is expanded.

>TRBD2|TRBV6-5|.|TRBJ2-3
CASSCPSGPSTDTQYF
TGTGCCAGCAGTTGCCCTAGCGGCCCTAGCACAGATACGCAGTATTTT
>TRBD2|TRBV12-3/TRBV12-4|many|TRBJ2-1
CASSLEGSGAYNEQFF
TGTGCCAGCAGTTTAGAAGGTAGCGGGGCGTACAATGAGCAGTTCTTC
>.|TRBV9|.|TRBJ2-5
CASSALSGSQETQYF
TGTGCCAGCAGCGCCCTGTCTGGCAGCCAAGAGACCCAGTACTTC
>.|TRBV27|many|TRBJ1-4
CASSTALNEKLFF
TGTGCCAGCAGTACGGCCCTTAATGAAAAACTGTTTTTT
>TRBD2|TRBV5-6|many|TRBJ2-2
CASSLSGSYTGELFF
TGTGCCAGCAGCTTGAGCGGGAGCTACACCGGGGAGCTGTTTTTT
>.|TRBV28|.|TRBJ1-2
CASSLAPKANYGYTF
TGTGCCAGCAGCTTAGCACCGAAAGCTAACTATGGCTACACCTTC
>.|TRBV29-1|many|TRBJ2-7
CSVGESLSYEQYF
TGCAGCGTTGGGGAAAGTTTGTCCTACGAGCAGTACTTC
>.|TRBV27|.|TRBJ2-2
CASSLIGGELFF
TGTGCCAGCAGTTTAATCGGTGGGGAGCTGTTTTTT
>TRBD1|TRBV14|.|TRBJ2-7
CASSPYSTGLISYEQYF
TGTGCCAGCAGCCCTTATTCGACAGGGTTGATCTCCTACGAGCAGTACTTC
>.|TRBV20-1|.|TRBJ1-5
CSARPEGYGNQPQHF
TGCAGTGCTAGACCCGAGGGATATGGGAATCAGCCCCAGCATTTT
>.|TRBV30|.|TRBJ2-7
CAWTTSHEQCF
TGTGCCTGGACTACTTCCCACGAGCAGTGCTTC
>.|TRBV6-1|.|TRBJ1-1
CEARQDLNTEAFF
TGTGAAGCGCGGCAGGACCTGAACACTGAAGCTTTCTTT
>.|TRBV25-1|.|TRBJ2-2
CASSDFGGTGELFF
TGTGCCAGCAGTGACTTTGGTGGCACCGGGGAGCTGTTTTTT
>.|TRBV7-2|.|TRBJ2-3
CASSLVSSSTDTQYF
TGTGCCAGCAGCTTAGTGTCCTCTAGCACAGATACGCAGTATTTT
>.|TRBV7-2|.|TRBJ2-3
CASSLTRGGRGSDTQYF
TGTGCCAGCAGCTTAACGCGGGGCGGCAGGGGATCGGATACGCAGTATTTT
>.|TRBV20-1|.|TRBJ1-5
CSARVSGGGNQPQHF
TGCAGTGCTAGGGTATCGGGGGGGGGCAATCAGCCCCAGCATTTT
>TRBD1|TRBV20-1|many|TRBJ2-7
CSAADRVGDEQYF
TGCAGTGCGGCAGACAGGGTTGGGGACGAGCAGTACTTC
>.|TRBV9|many|TRBJ1-2
CASSVDGANYGYTF
TGTGCCAGCAGCGTAGATGGTGCTAACTATGGCTACACCTTC
>TRBD1|TRBV28|.|TRBJ2-7
CASTRQGADEQYF
TGTGCCAGCACCCGACAGGGGGCCGACGAGCAGTACTTC
>.|TRBV3-1|.|TRBJ1-6
CASSQAVNSPLHF
TGTGCCAGCAGCCAAGCTGTTAATTCACCCCTCCACTTT
>TRBD2|TRBV20-1|.|TRBJ2-7
CSASPGRSTYEQYF
TGCAGTGCTAGTCCCGGGAGGAGCACCTACGAGCAGTACTTC
>.|TRBV5-1|many|TRBJ2-2
CASSLFIGGELFF
TGCGCCAGCAGCTTGTTTATCGGCGGGGAGCTGTTTTTT
>TRBD1|TRBV9|few|TRBJ2-7
CASSVAVGQGYEQYF
TGTGCCAGCAGCGTCGCCGTAGGACAGGGCTACGAGCAGTACTTC
>.|TRBV4-3|.|TRBJ2-2
CASSQDIRQLTGELFF
TGCGCCAGCAGCCAAGATATAAGGCAACTCACCGGGGAGCTGTTTTTT
>.|TRBV7-2|.|TRBJ2-5
CASSLLSGGGYQETQYF
TGTGCCAGCAGCCTTCTAAGTGGAGGGGGGTACCAAGAGACCCAGTACTTC
>.|TRBV13|many|TRBJ2-7
CASSSNGGEQYF
TGTGCCAGCAGCTCTAACGGGGGCGAGCAGTACTTC
>.|TRBV10-3|.|TRBJ1-1
CAISTRADTEAFF
TGTGCCATCAGCACCAGGGCGGACACTGAAGCTTTCTTT
>.|TRBV12-5|.|TRBJ1-2
CASGLVTGIKANGYTF
TGTGCTAGTGGTTTGGTGACGGGAATTAAAGCTAATGGCTACACCTTC
>TRBD1|TRBV6-1|many|TRBJ2-2
CASSKRGTGANTGELFF
TGTGCCAGCAGCAAAAGAGGGACAGGGGCGAACACCGGGGAGCTGTTTTTT